These T cell receptor beta chains were read from a single sample in a study of blood T cell repertoires in COVID-19. Sequenced by immunoSEQ multiplex PCR; TCRdb stores in-frame clones only, minus some. The sample consists of 50,000 to 75,000 clones, about 90% of them appearing once. Sequenced sample: peripheral blood. The receptors derive from a woman in her fifties or sixties with active or convalescent COVID-19. The CDR3 runs from the conserved cysteine through the conserved F or W. D genes are given only for firm matches.

>15|TRBJ2-1|TRBD2|TRBV30
CAWSGTGLVGNEQFF
TGTGCCTGGAGTGGAACGGGACTAGTGGGCAATGAGCAGTTCTTC
>16|TRBJ2-1|TRBD2|TRBV5-1
CASSLEVTSGKNEQFF
TGCGCCAGCAGCTTGGAAGTGACTAGCGGGAAGAATGAGCAGTTCTTC
>12|TRBJ1-1|TRBD1|TRBV30
CAFDRGNTEAFF
TGTGCCTTCGACAGGGGAAACACTGAAGCTTTCTTT
>15|TRBJ2-3|TRBD2|TRBV5-8
CASSLVTSTTDTQYF
TGTGCCAGCAGCTTGGTGACTAGCACCACAGATACGCAGTATTTT
>16|TRBJ1-3|-|TRBV7-9
CASSLEGGTSGNTIYF
TGTGCCAGCAGCTTAGAGGGGGGGACCTCTGGAAACACCATATATTTT
>17|TRBJ1-1|TRBD1|TRBV5-1
CASSTGQGRLRNTEAFF
TGCGCCAGCAGTACGGGACAGGGTCGTTTGAGAAACACTGAAGCTTTCTTT
>17|TRBJ1-3|-|TRBV19
CASKGQGRRLLGNTIYF
TGTGCCAGTAAGGGTCAGGGGCGTCGCTTACTTGGAAACACCATATATTTT
>15|TRBJ1-2|TRBD1|TRBV6-5
CASSLVGQGAGGYTF
TGTGCCAGCAGCCTAGTTGGACAGGGGGCCGGTGGCTACACCTTC
>15|TRBJ1-2|TRBD1|TRBV10-3
CAIEDRTRPRDGYTF
TGTGCCATTGAGGACAGGACCCGCCCGAGGGATGGCTACACCTTC
>15|TRBJ2-7|TRBD2|TRBV5-4
CASSPGTSGTYEQYF
TGTGCCAGCAGCCCAGGGACTAGCGGAACCTACGAGCAGTACTTC
>15|TRBJ2-1|-|TRBV7-9
CASSPRGTETNEQFF
TGTGCCAGCAGCCCCCGGGGAACGGAGACCAATGAGCAGTTCTTC